This TCR beta chain was sequenced in a study of cytomegalovirus exposure and HLA in healthy donors. Assay: immunoSEQ multiplex PCR; the TCRdb copy retains only in-frame clones and omits some. In the table there are about 250,000 clones, roughly 87% of which are singletons. This sequence originates from a man aged 18 to 29 in good health and CMV-seropositive. The sequenced sample consisted of PBMCs.

CDR3 DNA: TGTGCCAGCGCCTTTTGGCTAGCTAGCACAGATACGCAGTATTTT. Residues: CASAFWLASTDTQYF. This chain connects TRBV27 to TRBJ2-3, with a tentative D call TRBD2 (5 bases). CDR3 size: 15 residues. Germline CDR1 MNHEY, CDR2 SMNVEV (reference sequence). Trimming pared 8 bases from V and 0 bases from J, leaving 15 bases between.